Below are 25 T cell receptor beta chains sequenced from a single sample in a study of T cell responses to AZD1222 COVID-19 vaccine. Some clones are missing from TCRdb's copy, which holds only in-frame ones; the method was immunoSEQ multiplex PCR. The sample holds 150,000 to 200,000 clones, about 91% seen once. This specimen consisted of peripheral blood, obtained 28 days after the second AZD1222 dose. These TCRs come from an adult who received the AZD1222 COVID-19 vaccine.

The rearrangement joins TRBV19 to TRBJ1-4; TRBD1 matches at 7 bases. The J segment lost 4 bases and the V segment lost 6 bases, leaving 8 bases of the junction unmatched. CDR1 and CDR2 from the germline V gene are LNHDA and SQIVND (reference sequence). This CDR3 spans 15 amino acids. DNA for the CDR3: TGTGCCAGTAGCACTCAACAGGGGCTTAATGAAAAACTGTTTTTT. Translation: CASSTQQGLNEKLFF.

The chain employs TRBV25-1 and TRBJ1-1; D remains ambiguous. The V gene lost 2 bases and the J gene lost 1 base, with 8 bases spanning the gap. CDR3 length: 14 residues. Per germline, CDR1 MGHDK and CDR2 SYGVNS. CDR3 DNA sequence: TGTGCCAGCAGTGAAGGGCCGAAGAACACTGAAGCTTTCTTT. Translating gives CASSEGPKNTEAFF.

This chain joins TRBV5-4 and TRBJ1-2, with D uncertain. The CDR3 spans 13 residues. Germline assignment: CDR1 SGHNT and CDR2 YYREEE (reference sequence). Trimming cost V 4 bases and J 8 bases, with 15 bases left between them. Written as DNA, the CDR3 is TGTGCCAGCAGCGACGGTCCACATTCAGGCTACACCTTC. This translates into CASSDGPHSGYTF. The whole variable domain, remainder taken from reference TRBV5-4 and TRBJ1-2, is ETGVTQSPTHLIKTRGQQVTLRCSSQSGHNTVSWYQQALGQGPQFIFQYYREEENGRGNFPPRFSGLQFPNYSSELNVNALELDDSALYLCASSDGPHSGYTFGSGTRLTVV.

The V gene is TRBV28, the J gene TRBJ1-3; D is possibly TRBD1 (5 bases). The CDR3 is made up of 16 amino acids. The V gene's germline CDR1 is MDHEN and CDR2 SYDVKM. Trimming pared 5 bases from V and 0 bases from J, leaving 14 bases between. Here the CDR3 DNA reads TGTGCCAGCAGTGGGGGGGGACTCAACTCTGGAAACACCATATATTTT. It yields the protein CASSGGGLNSGNTIYF. Complete variable domain (other parts from reference TRBV28 and TRBJ1-3): DVKVTQSSRYLVKRTGEKVFLECVQDMDHENMFWYRQDPGLGLRLIYFSYDVKMKEKGDIPEGYSVSREKKERFSLILESASTNQTSMYLCASSGGGLNSGNTIYFGEGSWLTVV.

The chain carries TRBV5-5 and TRBJ1-1; D remains unclear. With 4 bases removed from V and 0 bases from J, the gap between germline ends came to 10 bases. The CDR3 is 14 amino acids. Germline CDR1 and CDR2: SGHKS and YYEKEE (reference sequence). Here the CDR3 DNA reads TGTGCCAGCAGCCGACCTGAAATGAACACTGAAGCTTTCTTT. It codes for CASSRPEMNTEAFF.

V usage is TRBV3-1 (or the pseudogene TRBV3-2) and J usage is TRBJ1-1; TRBD1 agrees at 8 bases. Germline CDR1 LGHDT, CDR2 YNNKEL (reference sequence). J lost 1 base, V lost 2 bases, and 6 bases had no gene match. The CDR3 has 16 residues. The CDR3 DNA reads as TGTGCCAGCAGCCAACAACTAGGACAGGGGAACACTGAAGCTTTCTTT. Amino acid sequence: CASSQQLGQGNTEAFF.

The chain couples TRBV9 to TRBJ1-1; D may be TRBD1 (5 bases). V dropped 3 bases and J dropped 4 bases, with 16 bases sitting between them. Germline V gene data show CDR1 as SGDLS and CDR2 as YYNGEE. CDR3 length: 15 residues. This CDR3 is CASSARQLAGTEAFF. CDR3 sequence (DNA): TGTGCCAGCAGCGCCCGACAGCTCGCGGGCACTGAAGCTTTCTTT.

This clone was seen a handful of times. V usage is TRBV30 and J usage is TRBJ1-2, with D unclear. Germline CDR1 and CDR2: GTSNPN and SVGIG (reference sequence). Trimming took off 0 bases at V and 7 bases at J, with 21 bases between the two ends. CDR3 length: 16 residues. Written as DNA, the CDR3 is TGTGCCTGGAGTGTAGACTACTCCGCAAGGGCGTCTGGCTACACCTTC. It translates to CAWSVDYSARASGYTF.

The V call is TRBV5-1, the J call TRBJ1-1, with 8 positions matching TRBD1. Germline V gene lookup returns CDR1 SGHRS and CDR2 YFSETQ. The CDR3 runs 14 residues. V was pared by 3 bases and J by 4 bases, with 5 bases of the junction left unmatched. The CDR3 sequence: CASSSTTGGTEAFF. Written as DNA, the CDR3 is TGCGCCAGCAGCTCGACCACAGGGGGCACTGAAGCTTTCTTT.

Only one count was recorded for this clone. The chain uses TRBV4-2 and TRBJ1-1; tentatively, D is TRBD1 (6 bases). V lost 4 bases and J 6 bases, leaving 18 bases between the germline ends. The CDR3 totals 15 residues. Germline values: CDR1 LGHNA, CDR2 YNFKEQ. The chain's CDR3 is CASSPNARGKAEAFF. The CDR3 DNA reads as TGTGCCAGCAGCCCAAATGCAAGGGGGAAGGCTGAAGCTTTCTTT.

The CDR3 DNA follows: TGTGCCAGCAGTTTGGGCAGGGGGCTGACAGAGCAGTACTTC. Translated, it gives CASSLGRGLTEQYF. The chain couples TRBV28 to TRBJ2-7, with 8 positions matching TRBD1. Germline assignment: CDR1 MDHEN and CDR2 SYDVKM. The CDR3 loop spans 14 amino acids. V shed 3 bases, J shed 7 bases, and the junction held 8 bases outside the gene matches.

This sequence joins TRBV28 and TRBJ1-2, with no clear D. V shed 4 bases and J shed 4 bases, with 13 bases lying between them. The V gene's germline CDR1 is MDHEN and CDR2 SYDVKM. The CDR3 sequence is 14 residues long. CDR3 bases: TGTGCCAGCAGTTCCACCCCCCGGACCTATGGCTACACCTTC. Its translation: CASSSTPRTYGYTF.

The chain employs TRBV12-3 or TRBV12-4 and TRBJ2-7; D call uncertain. Trimming stripped 5 bases from V and 4 bases from J, with 9 bases between. The length of the CDR3 is 12 residues. The CDR3: CASSPVRYEQYF. CDR3 nucleotide sequence: TGTGCCAGCAGTCCCGTTAGGTACGAGCAGTACTTC.

This sequence joins TRBV6-1 and TRBJ2-5; TRBD2 agrees at 8 bases. The junction had 4 bases not matched to a gene; V was cut back by 2 bases and J by 2 bases. The CDR3 runs 15 residues. Per the germline V gene, CDR1 is MNHNS and CDR2 is SASEGT. CDR3: CASSESGGIQETQYF. The CDR3 DNA sequence: TGTGCCAGCAGTGAATCGGGGGGGATTCAAGAGACCCAGTACTTC.

This chain connects TRBV5-1 to TRBJ2-7; TRBD1 aligns across 9 bases. This CDR3 has 15 residues. Germline V gene data show CDR1 as SGHRS and CDR2 as YFSETQ. Trimming at V came to 0 bases and at J to 3 bases, leaving 4 bases not matched to a gene. CDR3 nucleotide sequence: TGCGCCAGCAGCTTGGAGGGACAGGGATACTACGAGCAGTACTTC. It encodes CASSLEGQGYYEQYF.

The rearrangement uses TRBV7-9 and TRBJ2-2; 9 nucleotides align to TRBD2. Germline CDR1 is SEHNR and CDR2 is FQNEAQ (reference sequence). This CDR3 is built from 16 residues. The V segment lost 7 bases and the J segment 3 bases; nucleotides outside the gene matches: 9. Here the CDR3 reads CASISRTSADTGELFF. The CDR3 nucleotides are TGTGCCAGCATCTCCAGGACTAGCGCGGACACCGGGGAGCTGTTTTTT.

This sequence joins TRBV28 and TRBJ1-2, with a weak D call TRBD1 (5 bases). This CDR3 is 15 amino acids long. Between the trimmed V and J ends, which lost 7 bases and 4 bases, there was a span of 19 bases. Germline CDR1 is MDHEN and CDR2 is SYDVKM. The CDR3 DNA follows: TGTGCCAGCACGAGGGGCACCTTTTTGGGCTATGGCTACACCTTC. As protein: CASTRGTFLGYGYTF.

The J gene is TRBJ1-2, the V gene TRBV27, with D maybe TRBD1 (5 bases). Germline values: CDR1 MNHEY, CDR2 SMNVEV (reference sequence). There are 14 residues in the CDR3. V was pared by 2 bases and J by 7 bases, with 14 bases between. CDR3 coding DNA: TGTGCCAGCAGTTTACTTCCCCAGGGTAGTGGCTACACCTTC. Amino acids: CASSLLPQGSGYTF.

The rearrangement joins TRBV6-5 to TRBJ2-7, with TRBD1 matching over 8 bases. The CDR3 covers 15 residues. The junction had 10 bases not matched to a gene; V was cut back by 6 bases and J by 3 bases. The germline CDR1 and CDR2 sequences are MNHEY and SVGAGI. The CDR3 is CASRDRDRISYEQYF. As DNA, the CDR3 is TGTGCCAGCAGGGACCGGGACAGGATCAGCTACGAGCAGTACTTC.

This sequence joins TRBV4-3 and TRBJ2-1; 11 bases map to TRBD2. This CDR3 is built from 16 residues. Germline CDR1 is LGHNA and CDR2 is YSLEER. The ends lost 0 bases at V and 10 bases at J; junction bases unmatched: 8. CDR3 loop: CASSQEASGGTVEQFF. The CDR3 coding sequence is TGCGCCAGCAGCCAAGAGGCTAGCGGGGGGACGGTCGAGCAGTTCTTC.

The rearrangement uses TRBV28 and TRBJ2-5, with a tentative D call TRBD2 (7 bases). V was shortened by 3 bases and J by 5 bases, with 16 bases between the two germline ends. Germline-derived CDR1 and CDR2 are MDHEN and SYDVKM. The CDR3 is made up of 15 amino acids. The CDR3 reads CASSFGGGARETQYF. In nucleotides, the CDR3 is TGTGCCAGCAGTTTTGGTGGGGGGGCACGGGAGACCCAGTACTTC.

This chain links TRBV6-2 or TRBV6-3 with TRBJ2-5; 9 positions agree with TRBD2. After removal of 0 bases from V and 1 base from J, the junction contained 3 bases not matched to a gene. From germline, CDR1 is MNHEY and CDR2 SVGEGT. The CDR3 contains 16 residues. The CDR3 here is CASSYSRGGIQETQYF. The CDR3 coding sequence is TGTGCCAGCAGTTACTCGCGGGGGGGGATCCAAGAGACCCAGTACTTC.

This sequence joins TRBV4-3 and TRBJ1-2, with TRBD1 matching over 7 bases. The CDR3 is 16 amino acids. The V and J ends lost 4 bases and 6 bases, in that order; junction bases with no gene match: 14. Per germline, CDR1 LGHNA and CDR2 YSLEER. The CDR3 loop is CASSLTWPTGANGYTF. The CDR3 coding sequence is TGCGCCAGCAGCCTTACCTGGCCCACAGGGGCCAATGGCTACACCTTC.

The V call is TRBV6-4, the J call TRBJ2-1; D possibly corresponds to TRBD1 (6 bases). With 4 bases removed from V and 1 base from J, the gap between germline ends came to 20 bases. CDR3 length: 18 residues. Per the germline V gene, CDR1 is MRHNA and CDR2 is SNTAGT. The CDR3 spells CASSGPHLLQGSYNEQFF. The CDR3 DNA follows: TGTGCCAGCAGTGGGCCCCATCTTTTACAGGGATCCTACAATGAGCAGTTCTTC.

The rearrangement joins TRBV7-7 to TRBJ2-5; no definite D call. Trimming cost V 8 bases and J 3 bases, with 13 bases left between them. The CDR3 spans 13 residues. Germline V lookup: CDR1 SSHAT, CDR2 FNYEAQ (reference sequence). The CDR3 bases are TGTGCCAGCGGGCTGGGCTTGGAAGAGACCCAGTACTTC. Translated: CASGLGLEETQYF.